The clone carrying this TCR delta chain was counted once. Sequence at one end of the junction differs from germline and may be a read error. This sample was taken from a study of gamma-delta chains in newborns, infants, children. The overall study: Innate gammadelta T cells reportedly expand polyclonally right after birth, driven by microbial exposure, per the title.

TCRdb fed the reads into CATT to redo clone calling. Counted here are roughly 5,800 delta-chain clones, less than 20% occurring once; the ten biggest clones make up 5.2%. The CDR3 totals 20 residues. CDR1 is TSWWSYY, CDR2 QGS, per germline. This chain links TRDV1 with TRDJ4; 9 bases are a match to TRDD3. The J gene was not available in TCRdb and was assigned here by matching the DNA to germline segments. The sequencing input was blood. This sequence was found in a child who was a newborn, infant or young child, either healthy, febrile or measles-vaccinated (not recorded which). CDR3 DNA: TGTGCTATTGGGGAACGCTGCCACAATACCGTACTGGGGGACGCCAGACCCCTGATCTTT. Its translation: CAIGERCHNTVLGDARPLIF.